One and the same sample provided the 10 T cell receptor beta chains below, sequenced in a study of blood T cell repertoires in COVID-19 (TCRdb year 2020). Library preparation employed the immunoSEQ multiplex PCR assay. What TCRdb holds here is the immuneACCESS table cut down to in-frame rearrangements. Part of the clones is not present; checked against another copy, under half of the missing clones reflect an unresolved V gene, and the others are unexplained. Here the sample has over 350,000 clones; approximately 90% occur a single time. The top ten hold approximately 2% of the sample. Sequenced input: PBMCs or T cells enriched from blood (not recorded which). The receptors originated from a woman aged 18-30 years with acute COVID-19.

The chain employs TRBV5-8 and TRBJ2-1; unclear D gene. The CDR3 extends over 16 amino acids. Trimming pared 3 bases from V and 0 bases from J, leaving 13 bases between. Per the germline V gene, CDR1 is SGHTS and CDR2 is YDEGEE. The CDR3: CASSWSGRSSYNEQFF. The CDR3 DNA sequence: TGTGCCAGCAGCTGGTCGGGTCGAAGCTCCTACAATGAGCAGTTCTTC.

CDR3 in DNA: TGTGCCAGCAGTTTTTCTGGACAGCTTGAAGCTTTCTTT. It yields the protein CASSFSGQLEAFF. The chain recombines TRBV27 with TRBJ1-1, with a tentative D call TRBD1 (6 bases). CDR1 MNHEY and CDR2 SMNVEV come from the germline V gene (reference sequence). This CDR3 is 13 amino acids long. V was shortened by 3 bases and J by 7 bases, with 12 bases between the two germline ends.

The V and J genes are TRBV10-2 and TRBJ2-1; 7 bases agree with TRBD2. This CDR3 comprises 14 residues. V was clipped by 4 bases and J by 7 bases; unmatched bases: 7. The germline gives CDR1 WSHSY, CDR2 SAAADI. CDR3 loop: CASSAIREVNEQFF. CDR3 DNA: TGCGCCAGCAGTGCAATTCGGGAGGTTAATGAGCAGTTCTTC.

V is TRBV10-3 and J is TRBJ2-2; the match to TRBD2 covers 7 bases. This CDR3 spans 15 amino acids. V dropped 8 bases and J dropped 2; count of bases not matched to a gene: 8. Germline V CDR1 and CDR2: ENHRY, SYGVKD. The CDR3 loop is CAIAGEAVNTGELFF. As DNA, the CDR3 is TGTGCCATCGCGGGGGAGGCCGTTAACACCGGGGAGCTGTTTTTT.

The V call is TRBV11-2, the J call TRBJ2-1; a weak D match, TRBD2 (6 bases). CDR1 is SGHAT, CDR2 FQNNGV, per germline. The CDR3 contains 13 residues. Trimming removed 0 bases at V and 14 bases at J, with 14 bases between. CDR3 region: CASSLEGSGMKFF. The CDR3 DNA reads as TGTGCCAGCAGCTTAGAAGGTAGCGGAATGAAGTTCTTC.

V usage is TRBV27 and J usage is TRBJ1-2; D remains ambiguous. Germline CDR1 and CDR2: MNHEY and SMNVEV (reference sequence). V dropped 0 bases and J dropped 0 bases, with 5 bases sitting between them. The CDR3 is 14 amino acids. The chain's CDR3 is CASSLSATNYGYTF. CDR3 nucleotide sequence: TGTGCCAGCAGTTTATCGGCAACTAACTATGGCTACACCTTC.

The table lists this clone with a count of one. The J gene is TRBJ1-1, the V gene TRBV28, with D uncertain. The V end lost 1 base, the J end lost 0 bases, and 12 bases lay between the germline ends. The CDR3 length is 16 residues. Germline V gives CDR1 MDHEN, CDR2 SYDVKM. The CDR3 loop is CASSLYAGSMNTEAFF. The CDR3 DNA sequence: TGTGCCAGCAGTTTATATGCGGGGTCCATGAACACTGAAGCTTTCTTT.

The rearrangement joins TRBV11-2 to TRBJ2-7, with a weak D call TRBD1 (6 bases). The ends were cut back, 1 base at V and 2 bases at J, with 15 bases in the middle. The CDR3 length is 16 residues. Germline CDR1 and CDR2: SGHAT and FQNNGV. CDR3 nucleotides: TGTGCCAGCAGCTTAGCTACAGGGTTTAGGACCTACGAGCAGTACTTC. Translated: CASSLATGFRTYEQYF.

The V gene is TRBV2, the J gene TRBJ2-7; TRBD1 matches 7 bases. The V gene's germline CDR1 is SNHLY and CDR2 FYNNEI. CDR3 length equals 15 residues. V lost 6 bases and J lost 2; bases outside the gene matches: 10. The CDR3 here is CASSHGGQLTYEQYF. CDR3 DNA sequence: TGTGCCAGCAGCCATGGGGGACAGCTAACCTACGAGCAGTACTTC. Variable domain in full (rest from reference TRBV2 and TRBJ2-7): EPEVTQTPSHQVTQMGQEVILRCVPISNHLYFYWYRQILGQKVEFLVSFYNNEISEKSEIFDDQFSVERPDGSNFTLKIRSTKLEDSAMYFCASSHGGQLTYEQYFGPGTRLTVT.

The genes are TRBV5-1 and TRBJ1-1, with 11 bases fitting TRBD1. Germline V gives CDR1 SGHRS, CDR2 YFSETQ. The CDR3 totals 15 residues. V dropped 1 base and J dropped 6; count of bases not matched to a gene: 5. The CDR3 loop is CASSLSGQGASEAFF. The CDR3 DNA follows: TGCGCCAGCAGCTTGAGCGGACAGGGGGCTTCTGAAGCTTTCTTT.